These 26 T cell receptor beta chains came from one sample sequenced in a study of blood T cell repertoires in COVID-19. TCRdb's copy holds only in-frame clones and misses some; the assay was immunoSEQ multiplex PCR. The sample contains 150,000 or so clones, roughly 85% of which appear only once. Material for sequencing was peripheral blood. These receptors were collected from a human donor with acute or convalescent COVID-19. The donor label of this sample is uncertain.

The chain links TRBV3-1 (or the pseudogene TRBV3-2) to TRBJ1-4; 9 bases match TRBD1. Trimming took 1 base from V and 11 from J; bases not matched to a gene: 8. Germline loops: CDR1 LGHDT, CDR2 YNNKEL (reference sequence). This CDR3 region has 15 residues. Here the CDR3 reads CASSQVKKDRGKLFF. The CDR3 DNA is TGTGCCAGCAGCCAAGTAAAGAAGGACAGGGGTAAACTGTTTTTT.

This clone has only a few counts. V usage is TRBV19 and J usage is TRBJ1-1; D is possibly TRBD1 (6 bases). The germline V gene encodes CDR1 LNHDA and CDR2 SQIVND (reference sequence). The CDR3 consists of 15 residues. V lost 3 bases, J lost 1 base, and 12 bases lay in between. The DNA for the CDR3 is TGTGCCAGTAGTATCCGACAGGAGAGGAACACTGAAGCTTTCTTT. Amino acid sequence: CASSIRQERNTEAFF.

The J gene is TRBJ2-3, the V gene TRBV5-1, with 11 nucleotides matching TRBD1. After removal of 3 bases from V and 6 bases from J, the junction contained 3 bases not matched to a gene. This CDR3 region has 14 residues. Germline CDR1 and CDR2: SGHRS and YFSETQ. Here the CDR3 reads CASSWGQGGDTQYF. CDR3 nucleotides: TGCGCCAGCAGCTGGGGACAGGGGGGCGATACGCAGTATTTT.

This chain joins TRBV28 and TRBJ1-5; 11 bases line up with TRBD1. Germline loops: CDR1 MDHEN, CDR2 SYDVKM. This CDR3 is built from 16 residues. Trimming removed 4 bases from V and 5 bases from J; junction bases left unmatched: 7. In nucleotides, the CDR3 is TGTGCCAGCAGTTGGGACAGGGGGTGGTCGCATCAGCCCCAGCATTTT. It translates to CASSWDRGWSHQPQHF.

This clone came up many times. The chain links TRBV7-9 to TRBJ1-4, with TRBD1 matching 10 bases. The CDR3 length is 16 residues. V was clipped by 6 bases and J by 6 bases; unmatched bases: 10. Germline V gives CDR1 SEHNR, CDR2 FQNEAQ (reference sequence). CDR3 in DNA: TGTGCCAGCAGGTCCAGTGTCGGGACAGGGGATGAAAAACTGTTTTTT. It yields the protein CASRSSVGTGDEKLFF.

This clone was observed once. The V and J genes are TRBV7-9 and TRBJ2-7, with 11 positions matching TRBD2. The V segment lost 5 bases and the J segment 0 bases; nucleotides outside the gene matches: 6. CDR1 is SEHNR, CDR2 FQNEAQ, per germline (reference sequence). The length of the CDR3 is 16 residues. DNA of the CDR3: TGTGCCAGCAGCAAACACGGGACTAGCGGCTCCTACGAGCAGTACTTC. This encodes CASSKHGTSGSYEQYF.

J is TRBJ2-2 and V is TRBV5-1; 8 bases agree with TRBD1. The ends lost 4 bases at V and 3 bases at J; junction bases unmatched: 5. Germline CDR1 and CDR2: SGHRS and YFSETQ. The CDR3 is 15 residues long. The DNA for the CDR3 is TGCGCCAGCAGCCCTGGACAGGGCCACACCGGGGAGCTGTTTTTT. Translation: CASSPGQGHTGELFF.

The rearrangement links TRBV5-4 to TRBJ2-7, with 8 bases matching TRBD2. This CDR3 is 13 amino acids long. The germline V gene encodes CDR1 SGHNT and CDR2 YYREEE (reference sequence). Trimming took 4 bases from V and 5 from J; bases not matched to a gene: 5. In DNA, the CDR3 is TGTGCCAGCAGCCCTGGACTAGCAGACGAGCAGTACTTC. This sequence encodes CASSPGLADEQYF.

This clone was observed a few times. DNA of the CDR3: TGTGCCAGTATCAGACAGCTTCAAGAGACCCAGTACTTC. It encodes CASIRQLQETQYF. This chain links TRBV6-5 with TRBJ2-5, with D possibly matching TRBD1 (5 bases). This CDR3 region has 13 residues. V gave up 9 bases and J gave up 2 bases, with 13 bases separating them. From germline, CDR1 is MNHEY and CDR2 SVGAGI.

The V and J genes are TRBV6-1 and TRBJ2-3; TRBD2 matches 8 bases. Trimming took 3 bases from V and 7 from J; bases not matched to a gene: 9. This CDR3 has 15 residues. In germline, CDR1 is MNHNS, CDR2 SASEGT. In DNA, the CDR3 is TGTGCCAGCAGTGATGCGACGGGGGGGCCCTATACGCAGTATTTT. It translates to CASSDATGGPYTQYF.

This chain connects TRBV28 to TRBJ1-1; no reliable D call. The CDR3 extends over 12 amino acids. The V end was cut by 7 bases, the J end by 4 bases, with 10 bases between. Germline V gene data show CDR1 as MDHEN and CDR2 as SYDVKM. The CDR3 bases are TGTGCCAGCACGCCGTTGAGCACTGAAGCTTTCTTT. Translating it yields CASTPLSTEAFF.

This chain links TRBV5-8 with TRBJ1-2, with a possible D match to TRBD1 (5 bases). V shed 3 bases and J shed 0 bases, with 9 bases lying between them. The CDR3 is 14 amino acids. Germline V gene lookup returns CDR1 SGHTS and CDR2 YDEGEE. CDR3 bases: TGTGCCAGCAGCTCGCAGGGTACTAACTATGGCTACACCTTC. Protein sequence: CASSSQGTNYGYTF.

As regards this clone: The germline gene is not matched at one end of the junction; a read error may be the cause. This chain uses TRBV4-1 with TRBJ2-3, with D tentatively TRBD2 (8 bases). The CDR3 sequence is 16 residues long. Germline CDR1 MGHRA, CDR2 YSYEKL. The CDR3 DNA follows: TGCGCCCGCAGCCGACAGGGAGCGGGGGGCACAGATACGCAGTATTTT. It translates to CARSRQGAGGTDTQYF.

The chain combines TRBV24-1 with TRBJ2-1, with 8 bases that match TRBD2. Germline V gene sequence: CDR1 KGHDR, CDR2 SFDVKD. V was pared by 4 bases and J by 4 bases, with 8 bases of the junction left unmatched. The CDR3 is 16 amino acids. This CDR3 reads CATSDPIAGSYNEQFF. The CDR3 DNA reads TGTGCCACCAGTGACCCGATAGCGGGGTCATACAATGAGCAGTTCTTC.

CDR3 sequence: CASSLRGSGYGYTF. CDR3 DNA sequence: TGTGCCAGCAGCTTGAGGGGGTCCGGTTACGGCTACACCTTC. The rearrangement joins TRBV5-8 to TRBJ1-2; possibly TRBD1 for D (6 bases). The CDR3 sequence is 14 residues long. Trimming removed 1 base at V and 8 bases at J, with 15 bases between. The germline V gene has CDR1 SGHTS and CDR2 YDEGEE.

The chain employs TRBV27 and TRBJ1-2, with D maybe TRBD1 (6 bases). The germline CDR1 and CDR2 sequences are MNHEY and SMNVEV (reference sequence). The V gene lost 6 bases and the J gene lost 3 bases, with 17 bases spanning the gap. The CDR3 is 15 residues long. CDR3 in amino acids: CASSWGAGGDYGYTF. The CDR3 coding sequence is TGTGCCAGCAGCTGGGGGGCGGGGGGCGACTATGGCTACACCTTC.

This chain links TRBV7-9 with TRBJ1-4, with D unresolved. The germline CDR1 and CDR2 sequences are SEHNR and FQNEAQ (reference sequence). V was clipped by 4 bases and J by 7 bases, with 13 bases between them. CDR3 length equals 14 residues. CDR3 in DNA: TGTGCCAGCAGCTCCGGTGGGTCGGGTGAAAAACTGTTTTTT. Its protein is CASSSGGSGEKLFF.

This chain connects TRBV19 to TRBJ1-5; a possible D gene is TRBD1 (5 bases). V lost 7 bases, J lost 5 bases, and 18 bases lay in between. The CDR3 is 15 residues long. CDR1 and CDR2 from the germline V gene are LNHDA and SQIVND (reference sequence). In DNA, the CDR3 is TGTGCCAGTAAAATGAGAAGGGGCCTCCATCAGCCCCAGCATTTT. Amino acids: CASKMRRGLHQPQHF.

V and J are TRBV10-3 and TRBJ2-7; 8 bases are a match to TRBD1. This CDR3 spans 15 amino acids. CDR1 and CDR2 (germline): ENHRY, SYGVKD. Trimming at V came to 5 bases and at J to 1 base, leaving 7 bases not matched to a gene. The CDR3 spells CAISPSGTGSYEQYF. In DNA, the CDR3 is TGTGCCATCAGTCCTTCCGGGACAGGTTCCTACGAGCAGTACTTC.

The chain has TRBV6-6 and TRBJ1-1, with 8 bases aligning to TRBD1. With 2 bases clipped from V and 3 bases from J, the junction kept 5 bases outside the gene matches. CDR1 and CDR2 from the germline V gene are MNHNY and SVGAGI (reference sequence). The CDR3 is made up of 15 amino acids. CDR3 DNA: TGTGCCAGCAGTTACCCCCAGGGGGCAGACACTGAAGCTTTCTTT. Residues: CASSYPQGADTEAFF.

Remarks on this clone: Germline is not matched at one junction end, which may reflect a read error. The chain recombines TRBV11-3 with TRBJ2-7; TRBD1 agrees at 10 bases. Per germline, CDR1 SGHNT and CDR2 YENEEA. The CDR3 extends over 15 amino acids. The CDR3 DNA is TGTGCCAGCAGCGACCGGGACAGGGGCTCCCACGAGCAGTACTTC. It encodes CASSDRDRGSHEQYF.

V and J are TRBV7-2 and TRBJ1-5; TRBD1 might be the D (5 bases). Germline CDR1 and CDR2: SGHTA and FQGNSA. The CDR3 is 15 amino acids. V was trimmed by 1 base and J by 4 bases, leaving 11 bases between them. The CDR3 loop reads CASSLGDSYNQPQHF. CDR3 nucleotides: TGTGCCAGCAGCTTAGGTGACAGCTATAATCAGCCCCAGCATTTT.

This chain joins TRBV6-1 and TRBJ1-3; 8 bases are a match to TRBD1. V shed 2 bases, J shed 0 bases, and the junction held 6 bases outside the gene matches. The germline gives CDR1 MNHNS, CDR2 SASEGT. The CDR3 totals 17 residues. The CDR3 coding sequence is TGTGCCAGCAGTGAAAGGTACCAGGGGGCCTCTGGAAACACCATATATTTT. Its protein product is CASSERYQGASGNTIYF.

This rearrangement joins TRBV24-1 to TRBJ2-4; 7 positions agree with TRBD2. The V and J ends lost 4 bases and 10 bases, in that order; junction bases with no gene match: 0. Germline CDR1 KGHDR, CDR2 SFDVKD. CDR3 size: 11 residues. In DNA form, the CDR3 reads TGTGCCACCAGTGACGGGGGGATTCAGTACTTC. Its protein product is CATSDGGIQYF.

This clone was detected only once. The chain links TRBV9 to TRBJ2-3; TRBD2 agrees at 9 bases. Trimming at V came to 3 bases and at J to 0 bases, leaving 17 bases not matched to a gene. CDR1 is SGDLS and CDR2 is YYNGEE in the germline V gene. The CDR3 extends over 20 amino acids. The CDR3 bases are TGTGCCAGCAGCGCCCCCTCCGGGCGGGGGGGTTCCATTAGCACAGATACGCAGTATTTT. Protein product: CASSAPSGRGGSISTDTQYF.

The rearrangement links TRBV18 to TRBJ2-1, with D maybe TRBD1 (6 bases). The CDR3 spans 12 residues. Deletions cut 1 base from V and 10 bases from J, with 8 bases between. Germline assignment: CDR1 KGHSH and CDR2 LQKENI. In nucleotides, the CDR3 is TGTGCCAGCTCACCACTTGGGACAGAGCAGTTCTTC. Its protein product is CASSPLGTEQFF.